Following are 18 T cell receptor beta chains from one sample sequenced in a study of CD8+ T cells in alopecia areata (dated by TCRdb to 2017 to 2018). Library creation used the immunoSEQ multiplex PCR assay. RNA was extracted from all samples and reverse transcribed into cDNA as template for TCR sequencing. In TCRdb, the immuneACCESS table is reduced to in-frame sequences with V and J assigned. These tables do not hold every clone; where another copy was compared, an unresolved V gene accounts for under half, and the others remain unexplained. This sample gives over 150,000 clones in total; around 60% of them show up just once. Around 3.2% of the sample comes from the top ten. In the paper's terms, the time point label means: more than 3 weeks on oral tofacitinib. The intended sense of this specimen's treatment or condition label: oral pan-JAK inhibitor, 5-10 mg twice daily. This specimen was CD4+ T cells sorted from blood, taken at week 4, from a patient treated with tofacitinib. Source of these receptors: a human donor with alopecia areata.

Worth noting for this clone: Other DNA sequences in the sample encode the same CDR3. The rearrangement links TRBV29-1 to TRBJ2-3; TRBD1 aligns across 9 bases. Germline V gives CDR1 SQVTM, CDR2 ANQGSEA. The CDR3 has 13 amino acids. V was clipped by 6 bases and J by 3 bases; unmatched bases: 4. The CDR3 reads CSVRQGGTDTQYF. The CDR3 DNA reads TGCAGCGTACGACAGGGGGGAACAGATACGCAGTATTTT.

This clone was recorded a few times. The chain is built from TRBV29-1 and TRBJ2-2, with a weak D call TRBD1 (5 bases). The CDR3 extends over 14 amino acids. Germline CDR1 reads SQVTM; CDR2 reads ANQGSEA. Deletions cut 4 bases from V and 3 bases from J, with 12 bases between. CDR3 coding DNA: TGCAGCGTTGTGGGGCGGACCGACACCGGGGAGCTGTTTTTT. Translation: CSVVGRTDTGELFF.

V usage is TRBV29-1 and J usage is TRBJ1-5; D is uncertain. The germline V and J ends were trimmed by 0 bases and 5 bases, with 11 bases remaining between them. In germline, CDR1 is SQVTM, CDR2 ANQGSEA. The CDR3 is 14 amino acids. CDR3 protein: CSVEEDGRDQPQHF. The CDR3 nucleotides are TGCAGCGTTGAAGAAGACGGTAGAGATCAGCCCCAGCATTTT. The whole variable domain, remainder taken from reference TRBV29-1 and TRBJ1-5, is SAVISQKPSRDICQRGTSLTIQCQVDSQVTMMFWYRQQPGQSLTLIATANQGSEATYESGFVIDKFPISRPNLTFSTLTVSNMSPEDSSIYLCSVEEDGRDQPQHFGDGTRLSIL.

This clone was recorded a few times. CDR3 loop: CASSSGTPQETQYF. The CDR3 DNA is TGCGCCAGCAGCTCGGGGACACCCCAAGAGACCCAGTACTTC. V is TRBV5-1 and J is TRBJ2-5, with D maybe TRBD1 (6 bases). V was clipped by 3 bases and J by 1 base, with 10 bases between them. Germline assignment: CDR1 SGHRS and CDR2 YFSETQ. This CDR3 spans 14 amino acids.

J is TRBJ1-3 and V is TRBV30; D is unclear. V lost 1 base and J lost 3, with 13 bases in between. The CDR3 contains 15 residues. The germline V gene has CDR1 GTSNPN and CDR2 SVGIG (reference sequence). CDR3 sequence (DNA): TGTGCCTGGAGTGCCCTTAGCGGATTTGGAAACACCATATATTTT. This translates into CAWSALSGFGNTIYF.

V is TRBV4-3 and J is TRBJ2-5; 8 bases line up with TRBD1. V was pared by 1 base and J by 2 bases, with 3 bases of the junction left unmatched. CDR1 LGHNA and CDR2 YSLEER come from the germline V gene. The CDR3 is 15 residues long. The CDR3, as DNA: TGCGCCAGCAGCCAAGGGACAGGGAGGCAAGAGACCCAGTACTTC. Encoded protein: CASSQGTGRQETQYF.

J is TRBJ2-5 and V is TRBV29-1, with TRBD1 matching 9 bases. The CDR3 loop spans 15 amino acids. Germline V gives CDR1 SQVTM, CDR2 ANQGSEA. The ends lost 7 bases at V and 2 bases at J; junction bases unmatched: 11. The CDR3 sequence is CSAADRGNWQETQYF. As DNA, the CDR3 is TGCAGCGCCGCGGACAGGGGTAATTGGCAAGAGACCCAGTACTTC.

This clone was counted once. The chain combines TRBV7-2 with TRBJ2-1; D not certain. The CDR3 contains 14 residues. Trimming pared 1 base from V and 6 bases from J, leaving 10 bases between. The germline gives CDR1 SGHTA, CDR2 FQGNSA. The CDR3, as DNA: TGTGCCAGCAGCTTAGTACTCACTGCCAATGAGCAGTTCTTC. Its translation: CASSLVLTANEQFF.

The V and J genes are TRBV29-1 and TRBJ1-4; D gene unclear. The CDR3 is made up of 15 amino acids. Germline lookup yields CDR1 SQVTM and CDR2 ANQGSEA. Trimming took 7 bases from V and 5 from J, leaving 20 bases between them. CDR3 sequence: CSALVLLPRNEKLFF. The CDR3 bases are TGCAGCGCTCTGGTCCTCCTTCCCCGAAATGAAAAACTGTTTTTT.

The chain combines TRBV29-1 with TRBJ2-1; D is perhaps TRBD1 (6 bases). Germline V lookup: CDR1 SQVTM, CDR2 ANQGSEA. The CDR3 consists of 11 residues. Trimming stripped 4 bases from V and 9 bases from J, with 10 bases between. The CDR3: CSVGTAGEQFF. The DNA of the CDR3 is TGCAGCGTTGGGACAGCTGGTGAGCAGTTCTTC.

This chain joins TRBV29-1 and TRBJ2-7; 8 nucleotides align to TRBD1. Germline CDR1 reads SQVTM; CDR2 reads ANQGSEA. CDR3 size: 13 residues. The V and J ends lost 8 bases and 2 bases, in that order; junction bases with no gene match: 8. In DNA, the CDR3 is TGCAGCTCCCGGGGACAGGCTGCCTACGAGCAGTACTTC. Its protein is CSSRGQAAYEQYF.

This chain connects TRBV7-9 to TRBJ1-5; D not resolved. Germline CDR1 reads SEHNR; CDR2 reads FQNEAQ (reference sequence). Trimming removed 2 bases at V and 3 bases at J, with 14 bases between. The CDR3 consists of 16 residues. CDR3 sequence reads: CASSLSRGPINQPQHF. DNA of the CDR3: TGTGCCAGCAGCTTAAGTCGAGGGCCGATCAATCAGCCCCAGCATTTT.

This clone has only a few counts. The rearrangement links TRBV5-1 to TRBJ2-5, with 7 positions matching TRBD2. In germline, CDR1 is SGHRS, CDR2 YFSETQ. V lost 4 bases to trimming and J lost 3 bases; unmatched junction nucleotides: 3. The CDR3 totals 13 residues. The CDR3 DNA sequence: TGCGCCAGCAGCCCCCGGGAGGAAGAGACCCAGTACTTC. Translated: CASSPREEETQYF.

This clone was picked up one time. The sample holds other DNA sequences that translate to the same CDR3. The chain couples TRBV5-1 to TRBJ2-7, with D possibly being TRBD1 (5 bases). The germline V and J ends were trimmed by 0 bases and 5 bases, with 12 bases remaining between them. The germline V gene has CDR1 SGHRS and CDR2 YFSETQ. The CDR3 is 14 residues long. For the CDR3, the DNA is TGCGCCAGCAGCTTGGGGCAGGGCCGAGACGAGCAGTACTTC. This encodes CASSLGQGRDEQYF.

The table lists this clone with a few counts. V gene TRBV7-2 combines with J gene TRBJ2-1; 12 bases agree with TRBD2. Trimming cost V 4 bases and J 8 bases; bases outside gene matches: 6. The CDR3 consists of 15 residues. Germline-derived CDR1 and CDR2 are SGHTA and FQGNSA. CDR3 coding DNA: TGTGCCAGCAGCTCTAGCGGGGGGGCCGGCGATGAGCAGTTCTTC. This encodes CASSSSGGAGDEQFF.

The CDR3 is CASSLLRDRGSEQYF. CDR3 sequence (DNA): TGCGCCAGCAGCCTCCTCCGGGACAGGGGAAGCGAGCAGTACTTC. J is TRBJ2-7 and V is TRBV4-1, with 10 bases that match TRBD1. The junction had 9 bases not matched to a gene; V was cut back by 4 bases and J by 6 bases. CDR1 and CDR2 (germline): MGHRA, YSYEKL. CDR3 length: 15 residues.

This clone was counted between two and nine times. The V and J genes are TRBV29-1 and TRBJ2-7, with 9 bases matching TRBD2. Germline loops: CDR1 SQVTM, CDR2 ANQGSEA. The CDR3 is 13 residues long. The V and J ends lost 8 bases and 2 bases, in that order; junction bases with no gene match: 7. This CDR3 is CSFVAGAAYEQYF. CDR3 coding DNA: TGCAGCTTCGTAGCGGGGGCCGCCTACGAGCAGTACTTC.

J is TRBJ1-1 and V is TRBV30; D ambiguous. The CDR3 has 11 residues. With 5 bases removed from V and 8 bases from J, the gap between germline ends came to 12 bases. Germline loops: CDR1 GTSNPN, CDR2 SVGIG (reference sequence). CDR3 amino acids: CAWRAWREAFF. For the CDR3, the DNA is TGTGCCTGGCGGGCCTGGAGGGAAGCTTTCTTT.